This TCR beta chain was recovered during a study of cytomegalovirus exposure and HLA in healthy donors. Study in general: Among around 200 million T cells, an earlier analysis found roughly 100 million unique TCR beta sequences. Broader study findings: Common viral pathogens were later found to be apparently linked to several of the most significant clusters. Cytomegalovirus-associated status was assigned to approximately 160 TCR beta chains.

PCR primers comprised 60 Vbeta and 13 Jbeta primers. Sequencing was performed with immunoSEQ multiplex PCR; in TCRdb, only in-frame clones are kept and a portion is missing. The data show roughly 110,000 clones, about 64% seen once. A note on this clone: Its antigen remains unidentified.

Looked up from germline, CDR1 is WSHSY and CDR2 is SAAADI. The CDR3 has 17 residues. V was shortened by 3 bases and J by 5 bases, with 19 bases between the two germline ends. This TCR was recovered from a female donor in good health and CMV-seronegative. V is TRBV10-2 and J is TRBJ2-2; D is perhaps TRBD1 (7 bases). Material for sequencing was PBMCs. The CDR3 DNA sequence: TGCGCCAGCAGTGATGGGACAGCGGAGGGGTGGACCGGGGAGCTGTTTTTT. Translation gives CASSDGTAEGWTGELFF.